Following are 14 T cell receptor beta chains from one sample sequenced in a study of Ad26.COV2.S vaccination and SARS-CoV-2 variants. Using immunoSEQ multiplex PCR, the repertoire was profiled, and TCRdb retains in-frame clones only, with some absent. The sample yields about 350,000 clones, 87% seen once. The treatment was: around 19 received Ad26.COV2.S at low or high dose, single or two shots; about 5 received placebo; per-sample allocation not given. Sampling happened 63 days after the first vaccine or placebo injection. Sequenced material: peripheral blood, taken in a trial of Ad26.COV2.S vaccine versus placebo. These receptors were collected from a person aged 18-60 years who received the Ad26.COV2.S COVID-19 vaccine or a placebo.

For the CDR3, the DNA is TGTGCCAGCAGCCAACAGGGAAGGGTGAACACTGAAGCTTTCTTT. Translating gives CASSQQGRVNTEAFF. The chain combines TRBV5-4 with TRBJ1-1; a possible D gene is TRBD1 (6 bases). V lost 4 bases and J lost 0, with 13 bases in between. Germline lookup yields CDR1 SGHNT and CDR2 YYREEE (reference sequence). The CDR3 loop spans 15 amino acids.

The rearrangement links TRBV10-3 to TRBJ1-1, with D uncertain. The CDR3 consists of 12 residues. Germline loops: CDR1 ENHRY, CDR2 SYGVKD. V lost 6 bases to trimming and J lost 14 bases, with 19 bases between them. The CDR3 bases are TGTGCCATCAGGTCCACGCGGAGGGAGGCCTTCTTT. Residues: CAIRSTRREAFF.

V and J are TRBV7-2 and TRBJ2-3; a possible D gene is TRBD2 (7 bases). V lost 1 base, J lost 0 bases, and 14 bases lay in between. Per the germline V gene, CDR1 is SGHTA and CDR2 is FQGNSA. The CDR3 contains 17 residues. The CDR3 bases are TGTGCCAGCAGCTTAGTCTTCGCGGGGGCGAGCACAGATACGCAGTATTTT. This translates into CASSLVFAGASTDTQYF.

V usage is TRBV11-2 and J usage is TRBJ2-1; weak D call: TRBD1 (7 bases). V lost 5 bases and J lost 3, with 14 bases in between. The CDR3 is made up of 15 amino acids. Germline values: CDR1 SGHAT, CDR2 FQNNGV. The CDR3 nucleotides read TGTGCCAGCAGCCCCGGGGGACAGATCTACAATGAGCAGTTCTTC. Its protein product is CASSPGGQIYNEQFF.

This chain uses TRBV2 with TRBJ2-1; tentatively, D is TRBD2 (5 bases). The germline V and J ends were trimmed by 7 bases and 3 bases, with 19 bases remaining between them. The CDR3 spans 16 residues. Germline CDR1 and CDR2: SNHLY and FYNNEI. The CDR3 DNA is TGTGCCAGCATCATAAGAGGGAGTTTTGGCTACAATGAGCAGTTCTTC. It encodes CASIIRGSFGYNEQFF.

This chain links TRBV7-8 with TRBJ2-1; 8 nucleotides line up with TRBD2. The CDR3 is made up of 16 amino acids. Trimming removed 1 base from V and 2 bases from J; junction bases left unmatched: 4. Germline V gene sequence: CDR1 SGHVS, CDR2 FQNEAQ. CDR3 DNA: TGTGCCAGCAGCTTAGTTCCAGCGGGGGCCTACAATGAGCAGTTCTTC. Its translation: CASSLVPAGAYNEQFF.

As concerns this clone: In the same sample, other DNA sequences code for this CDR3. The V gene is TRBV3-1 (or the pseudogene TRBV3-2), the J gene TRBJ1-3; possibly TRBD1 for D (5 bases). CDR3 length: 14 residues. CDR1 is LGHDT and CDR2 is YNNKEL in the germline V gene (reference sequence). Trimming took off 4 bases at V and 0 bases at J, with 7 bases between the two ends. The chain's CDR3 is CASSLGGSGNTIYF. The CDR3 DNA follows: TGTGCCAGCAGCCTGGGGGGCTCTGGAAACACCATATATTTT.

The chain recombines TRBV4-2 with TRBJ1-3; D gene uncertain. Germline-derived CDR1 and CDR2 are LGHNA and YNFKEQ. The V gene lost 0 bases and the J gene lost 10 bases, with 7 bases spanning the gap. The CDR3 sequence is 12 residues long. The CDR3 sequence: CASSQDLGTIYF. In DNA form, the CDR3 reads TGTGCCAGCAGCCAAGATCTGGGGACCATATATTTT.

V gene TRBV7-2 combines with J gene TRBJ1-2; D is undetermined. The CDR3 totals 15 residues. Trimming stripped 5 bases from V and 3 bases from J, with 16 bases between. CDR1 is SGHTA, CDR2 FQGNSA, per germline. CDR3 nucleotide sequence: TGTGCCAGCAGCCCCGCGCAGAGGCTAGACTATGGCTACACCTTC. Protein sequence: CASSPAQRLDYGYTF.

The gene calls are TRBV6-6 and TRBJ1-5; D ambiguous. CDR1 is MNHNY and CDR2 is SVGAGI in the germline V gene (reference sequence). The CDR3 is 15 residues long. Trimming cost V 7 bases and J 0 bases, with 13 bases left between them. In DNA form, the CDR3 reads TGTGCCAGCAAACCCTCCTGGGTTAGCAATCAGCCCCAGCATTTT. It specifies CASKPSWVSNQPQHF.

The chain carries TRBV3-1 (or the pseudogene TRBV3-2) and TRBJ2-4; the match to TRBD2 covers 7 bases. The CDR3 contains 14 residues. Trimming took 5 bases from V and 4 from J; bases not matched to a gene: 5. The germline V gene has CDR1 LGHDT and CDR2 YNNKEL (reference sequence). The CDR3 coding sequence is TGTGCCAGCAGCAGCGGGACGGATAAAAACATTCAGTACTTC. Its translation: CASSSGTDKNIQYF.

The rearrangement joins TRBV7-3 to TRBJ1-6, with D possibly matching TRBD1 (5 bases). Trimming removed 2 bases at V and 5 bases at J, with 10 bases between. The CDR3 runs to 15 residues. Germline V gives CDR1 SGHTA, CDR2 FQGTGA. The CDR3 DNA reads as TGTGCCAGCAGCTTAGCAGGGTCCAATAATTCACCCCTCCACTTT. It specifies CASSLAGSNNSPLHF.

CDR3 nucleotides: TGTGCCAGCCTGAACACCGGGGAGCTGTTTTTT. The encoded protein is CASLNTGELFF. J is TRBJ2-2 and V is TRBV6-6; D remains ambiguous. Trimming shortened V by 8 bases and J by 1 base, and 2 bases separated the two germline ends. Germline loops: CDR1 MNHNY, CDR2 SVGAGI (reference sequence). This CDR3 is built from 11 residues.

This clone is a singleton in its sample. The chain employs TRBV9 and TRBJ1-1, with D unresolved. The V end lost 1 base, the J end lost 1 base, and 11 bases lay between the germline ends. Per germline, CDR1 SGDLS and CDR2 YYNGEE. The CDR3 loop spans 15 amino acids. CDR3 residues: CASSVLPGQNTEAFF. CDR3 coding DNA: TGTGCCAGCAGCGTACTCCCGGGTCAGAACACTGAAGCTTTCTTT.